Presented here are 17 T cell receptor beta chains from one specimen sequenced in a study of cytomegalovirus exposure and HLA in healthy donors. A multiplex PCR was run with 60 Vbeta primers and 13 Jbeta primers. The method was immunoSEQ multiplex PCR; TCRdb's version includes in-frame clones alone and lacks a portion of them. Among some 140,000 clones listed, under 85% were seen once. The sample was PBMCs. Source of these receptors: a young man in good health and CMV-seronegative.

The V gene is TRBV18, the J gene TRBJ2-5; D is perhaps TRBD2 (6 bases). V was cut by 0 bases and J by 5 bases, with 7 bases left in between. The CDR3 spans 13 residues. Germline CDR1 KGHSH, CDR2 LQKENI. CDR3 sequence reads: CASSPPGGETQYF. In DNA, the CDR3 is TGTGCCAGCTCACCACCTGGAGGGGAGACCCAGTACTTC.

The gene calls are TRBV2 and TRBJ2-3; the match to TRBD2 covers 9 bases. The CDR3 is 15 amino acids. V shed 4 bases and J 3 bases; nucleotides not matched to a gene: 5. Germline loops: CDR1 SNHLY, CDR2 FYNNEI. This CDR3 is CASSASGGPTDTQYF. In DNA, the CDR3 is TGTGCCAGCAGTGCGAGCGGGGGGCCGACAGATACGCAGTATTTT.

Only a few counts were recorded for this clone. J is TRBJ1-1 and V is TRBV30; TRBD1 is a possible D gene (6 bases). CDR3 length: 14 residues. The V gene lost 1 base and the J gene lost 1 base, with 10 bases spanning the gap. The germline gives CDR1 GTSNPN, CDR2 SVGIG (reference sequence). The CDR3 protein is CAWSAGTPNTEAFF. Written as DNA, the CDR3 is TGTGCCTGGAGTGCCGGGACACCGAACACTGAAGCTTTCTTT.

The gene calls are TRBV6-1 and TRBJ1-2, with D perhaps TRBD1 (6 bases). The V gene lost 7 bases and the J gene lost 8 bases, with 14 bases spanning the gap. The germline V gene encodes CDR1 MNHNS and CDR2 SASEGT. The CDR3 covers 12 residues. The CDR3 DNA sequence: TGTGCCAGCACCATAGGGGGAGGGGGCTACACCTTC. This encodes CASTIGGGGYTF.

The chain joins TRBV21-1 to TRBJ1-1. TRBV21-1 is described as a pseudogene. The CDR3 covers 10 residues. The CDR3 loop is CASSETEAFF. The CDR3 DNA reads TGTGCCAGCAGCGAGACTGAAGCTTTCTTT.

In DNA, the CDR3 is TGTGCCAGCAGTTTGGGGACAGGCGCCGGGAATTCACCCCTCCACTTT. It translates to CASSLGTGAGNSPLHF. This chain links TRBV27 with TRBJ1-6; 8 bases align to TRBD1. Germline V lookup: CDR1 MNHEY, CDR2 SMNVEV (reference sequence). This CDR3 is built from 16 residues. The J segment lost 7 bases and the V segment lost 3 bases, leaving 8 bases of the junction unmatched.

The chain links TRBV14 to TRBJ1-6; tentative D call: TRBD1 (5 bases). The CDR3 sequence is 12 residues long. The germline gives CDR1 SGHDN, CDR2 FVKESK. The V and J ends lost 5 bases and 10 bases respectively, with 9 bases between them. CDR3 sequence: CASSSGFSPLHF. In DNA, the CDR3 is TGTGCCAGCAGCTCAGGGTTCTCACCCCTCCACTTT.

CDR3 sequence reads: CASSGDSSTEAFF. CDR3 nucleotide sequence: TGTGCCAGCAGCGGGGACAGTTCCACTGAAGCTTTCTTT. This rearrangement joins TRBV7-9 to TRBJ1-1; 7 bases agree with TRBD1. This CDR3 has 13 amino acids. V was pared by 5 bases and J by 4 bases, with 4 bases of the junction left unmatched. The germline V gene encodes CDR1 SEHNR and CDR2 FQNEAQ (reference sequence). Complete variable domain (other parts from reference TRBV7-9 and TRBJ1-1): DTGVSQNPRHKITKRGQNVTFRCDPISEHNRLYWYRQTLGQGPEFLTYFQNEAQLEKSRLLSDRFSAERPKGSFSTLEIQRTEQGDSAMYLCASSGDSSTEAFFGQGTRLTVV.

This clone has a single count. J is TRBJ2-3 and V is TRBV9; 11 bases agree with TRBD2. CDR1 SGDLS and CDR2 YYNGEE come from the germline V gene. The trim removed 4 bases at V and 1 base at J, leaving 14 bases unmatched. The CDR3 consists of 19 residues. In DNA, the CDR3 is TGTGCCAGCAGCCAGACCCTGGGGCTAGCGGGGGGACGCACAGATACGCAGTATTTT. Protein sequence: CASSQTLGLAGGRTDTQYF.

The rearrangement links TRBV19 to TRBJ1-5; D remains unclear. Germline-derived CDR1 and CDR2 are LNHDA and SQIVND (reference sequence). V was cut by 5 bases and J by 2 bases, with 4 bases left in between. The CDR3 covers 12 residues. As DNA, the CDR3 is TGTGCCAGTAGTTCGGGCAATCAGCCCCAGCATTTT. This translates into CASSSGNQPQHF.

V and J are TRBV5-6 and TRBJ1-2; 7 nucleotides align to TRBD1. Germline CDR1 is SGHDT and CDR2 is YYEEEE. The CDR3 covers 16 residues. V shed 4 bases, J shed 5 bases, and the junction held 14 bases outside the gene matches. As DNA, the CDR3 is TGTGCCAGCAGCACACCGGGACAGCTGGAGGCTTATGGCTACACCTTC. Its protein is CASSTPGQLEAYGYTF.

The chain is built from TRBV7-9 and TRBJ2-1; 11 nucleotides agree with TRBD2. With 8 bases clipped from V and 6 bases from J, the junction kept 12 bases outside the gene matches. CDR1 and CDR2 (germline): SEHNR, FQNEAQ (reference sequence). The CDR3 sequence is 16 residues long. The CDR3 DNA sequence: TGTGCCAGCGGTCTAGCGGGGGGCCTGGGGGGCAATGAGCAGTTCTTC. It translates to CASGLAGGLGGNEQFF.

The J gene is TRBJ2-3, the V gene TRBV5-4; D is uncertain. CDR1 and CDR2 (germline): SGHNT, YYREEE (reference sequence). Trimming pared 2 bases from V and 0 bases from J, leaving 13 bases between. The CDR3 has 16 amino acids. The CDR3 coding sequence is TGTGCCAGCAGCTTTAAACAAGAGACTAGCACAGATACGCAGTATTTT. It specifies CASSFKQETSTDTQYF. Looking up the rest from reference TRBV5-4 and TRBJ2-3 gives the full variable domain: ETGVTQSPTHLIKTRGQQVTLRCSSQSGHNTVSWYQQALGQGPQFIFQYYREEENGRGNFPPRFSGLQFPNYSSELNVNALELDDSALYLCASSFKQETSTDTQYFGPGTRLTVL.

The CDR3 DNA sequence: TGTGCCTGGAGTGTATCCAGGGGGCGGGAAGCTTTCTTT. Its translation is CAWSVSRGREAFF. The chain employs TRBV30 and TRBJ1-1; 8 nucleotides match TRBD1. CDR3 length: 13 residues. V trimming: 0 bases; J trimming: 8 bases; junction bases outside the gene matches: 5. Germline loops: CDR1 GTSNPN, CDR2 SVGIG (reference sequence).

The V gene is TRBV23-1, the J gene TRBJ1-2; D is unresolved. TRBV23-1 is treated as an ORF (open reading frame) with a function not yet certain. The CDR3 length is 14 residues. V gave up 0 bases and J gave up 8 bases, with 13 bases separating them. In nucleotides, the CDR3 is TGCGCCAGCAGTCAATCAACCAATCCCAGGGGCTACACCTTC. The encoded protein is CASSQSTNPRGYTF.

This clone was seen once. V usage is TRBV18 and J usage is TRBJ1-5; 9 positions match TRBD1. The ends lost 3 bases at V and 6 bases at J; junction bases unmatched: 6. Germline V gene sequence: CDR1 KGHSH, CDR2 LQKENI. The CDR3 has 15 residues. The CDR3, as DNA: TGTGCCAGCTCACCCGACAGGGGGGTGGGTCAGCCCCAGCATTTT. Its translation: CASSPDRGVGQPQHF.

The rearrangement uses TRBV2 and TRBJ2-1; 9 bases are a match to TRBD2. CDR1 and CDR2 from the germline V gene are SNHLY and FYNNEI. The CDR3 has 17 amino acids. The V segment lost 6 bases and the J segment 4 bases; nucleotides outside the gene matches: 13. CDR3 loop: CASRLAGNTLSYNEQFF. The CDR3 DNA reads as TGTGCCAGCAGGCTAGCGGGGAATACCTTATCGTACAATGAGCAGTTCTTC.